One and the same sample provided the 17 T cell receptor beta chains below, sequenced in a study of CD8 T cells in ankylosing spondylitis. General observations from the study: Characteristic, it appeared, of ankylosing spondylitis blood was a TCR beta motif of about eight highly homologous variants.

Their antigens remain unidentified. TCRdb re-called the 5' RACE reads with MiXCR, one entry per CDR3 protein. The data contain a few hundred thousand distinct CDR3 sequences, about an eighth of them seen just once; the ten biggest clones take up approximately 7%. Sample: blood, either unsorted or a sorted T cell fraction (not recorded which). The receptor source for this set is a male donor with ankylosing spondylitis.

J is TRBJ2-1 and V is TRBV29-1, with D tentatively TRBD1 (6 bases). The V and J ends lost 2 bases and 4 bases respectively, with 12 bases between them. Per the germline V gene, CDR1 is SQVTM and CDR2 is ANQGSEA. This CDR3 region has 14 residues. The CDR3 loop is CSVEPGTPYNEQFF. CDR3 DNA sequence: TGCAGCGTTGAACCCGGGACACCTTACAATGAGCAGTTCTTC.

This clonotype was seen only a few times. This sequence joins TRBV5-4 and TRBJ1-1; D remains unclear. There are 15 residues in the CDR3. The germline CDR1 and CDR2 sequences are SGHNT and YYREEE (reference sequence). The V and J ends lost 6 bases and 4 bases respectively, with 19 bases between them. Here the CDR3 reads CASTVGLEGGTEAFF. Written as DNA, the CDR3 is TGTGCCAGCACCGTTGGATTGGAAGGAGGCACTGAAGCTTTCTTT.

The chain combines TRBV5-1 with TRBJ1-4; unclear D gene. The CDR3 runs to 15 residues. The V and J ends lost 0 bases and 8 bases respectively, with 14 bases between them. Germline assignment: CDR1 SGHRS and CDR2 YFSETQ. The CDR3 protein is CASSLEVGVKEKLFF. The CDR3 nucleotides are TGCGCCAGCAGCTTGGAAGTCGGCGTTAAGGAAAAACTGTTTTTT.

This clonotype was seen a handful of times. The chain carries TRBV18 and TRBJ1-6; the D gene is possibly TRBD1 (6 bases). Trimming removed 4 bases from V and 11 bases from J, with 15 bases in between. There are 14 residues in the CDR3. Per germline, CDR1 KGHSH and CDR2 LQKENI. CDR3 DNA: TGTGCCAGCTCACTCGACAGGTCCTTAACACCCCTCCACTTT. This codes for CASSLDRSLTPLHF.

The chain is built from TRBV4-2 and TRBJ2-1; no firm D call. V was trimmed by 6 bases and J by 10 bases, leaving 19 bases between them. CDR3 length: 14 residues. The germline V gene encodes CDR1 LGHNA and CDR2 YNFKEQ. CDR3 residues: CASRLLGEPEEQFF. The CDR3 DNA sequence: TGTGCCAGCAGACTCCTGGGCGAACCAGAGGAGCAGTTCTTC.

The rearrangement joins TRBV24-1 to TRBJ2-7; 7 bases line up with TRBD1. Germline CDR1 and CDR2: KGHDR and SFDVKD. The trim removed 2 bases at V and 2 bases at J, leaving 14 bases unmatched. The CDR3 length is 18 residues. CDR3 DNA: TGTGCCACCAGTGATTGCAAGAACGGGACAGCCCTTCCCTACGAGCAGTACGTC. Protein: CATSDCKNGTALPYEQYV.

This chain connects TRBV5-1 to TRBJ1-1; 8 positions match TRBD1. V was clipped by 0 bases and J by 4 bases; unmatched bases: 11. The CDR3 length is 17 residues. In germline, CDR1 is SGHRS, CDR2 YFSETQ. The CDR3 is CASSLAPGGAGATEAFF. In DNA, the CDR3 is TGCGCCAGCAGCTTGGCCCCAGGGGGCGCGGGGGCCACTGAAGCTTTCTTT.

The CDR3 coding sequence is TGCGCCAGCAGCCCCGGAACGACAGGGATGGGCGAGCAGTACTTC. Translated: CASSPGTTGMGEQYF. The chain employs TRBV5-1 and TRBJ2-7, with 7 bases aligning to TRBD1. Trimming at V came to 4 bases and at J to 6 bases, leaving 13 bases not matched to a gene. Germline values: CDR1 SGHRS, CDR2 YFSETQ. CDR3 length: 15 amino acids.

This clonotype has at least ten counts. The V call is TRBV5-1, the J call TRBJ2-1; D may match TRBD1 or TRBD2 (5 bases each). The CDR3 covers 16 residues. The germline V and J ends were trimmed by 4 bases and 7 bases, with 21 bases remaining between them. Germline-derived CDR1 and CDR2 are SGHRS and YFSETQ. The CDR3 sequence: CASSQSKASWGNEQFF. CDR3 in DNA: TGCGCCAGCAGCCAGTCGAAGGCCTCCTGGGGGAATGAGCAGTTCTTC.

This clonotype was counted at least ten times. The chain is built from TRBV20-1 and TRBJ2-5; tentative D call: TRBD2 (6 bases). Trimming took 3 bases from V and 0 from J, leaving 11 bases between them. This CDR3 has 14 amino acids. CDR1 and CDR2 from the germline V gene are DFQATT and SNEGSKA (reference sequence). CDR3 nucleotide sequence: TGCAGTGCTAGCCTTGCGGGGTACCAAGAGACCCAGTACTTC. Amino acid sequence: CSASLAGYQETQYF.

This clonotype was counted at least ten times. V is TRBV6-2 or TRBV6-3 and J is TRBJ2-1, with 8 bases lining up with TRBD2. This CDR3 has 19 residues. V lost 2 bases and J lost 6; bases outside the gene matches: 18. Germline lookup yields CDR1 MNHEY and CDR2 SVGEGT. CDR3 amino acids: CASSYLPLADPRGSNEQFF. In nucleotides, the CDR3 is TGTGCCAGCAGTTACCTCCCACTAGCGGATCCGAGAGGTAGCAATGAGCAGTTCTTC.

The chain is built from TRBV6-5 and TRBJ2-7, with 9 bases matching TRBD2. The V segment lost 2 bases and the J segment 3 bases; nucleotides outside the gene matches: 5. CDR3 length: 15 amino acids. The germline gives CDR1 MNHEY, CDR2 SVGAGI. The CDR3 region has the DNA TGTGCCAGCAGTTACGACGGACTAGCGTTCTACGAGCAGTACTTC. It encodes CASSYDGLAFYEQYF.

The CDR3 loop is CASSPHESGRGETQYF. DNA for the CDR3: TGCGCCAGCAGCCCCCACGAGAGCGGGAGGGGGGAGACCCAGTACTTC. The V call is TRBV4-1, the J call TRBJ2-5; 10 bases align to TRBD2. Trimming cost V 4 bases and J 5 bases; bases outside gene matches: 10. Germline V gene lookup returns CDR1 MGHRA and CDR2 YSYEKL. The CDR3 length is 16 residues.

This clonotype was observed a handful of times. Here the CDR3 DNA reads TGTGCCAGCAGCTTGGCAGGGTTGGACACTGAAGCTTTCTTT. Its protein product is CASSLAGLDTEAFF. The rearrangement uses TRBV5-6 and TRBJ1-1; possible D gene TRBD1, 5 bases. This CDR3 spans 14 amino acids. V lost 0 bases and J lost 3, with 9 bases in between. The germline gives CDR1 SGHDT, CDR2 YYEEEE.

This clonotype was seen a handful of times. The chain carries TRBV2 and TRBJ2-7, with a weak D call TRBD2 (5 bases). CDR1 is SNHLY and CDR2 is FYNNEI in the germline V gene. The CDR3 runs to 16 residues. V shed 0 bases and J shed 0 bases, with 12 bases lying between them. CDR3 in amino acids: CASSEAGRGSSYEQYF. The CDR3 bases are TGTGCCAGCAGTGAAGCTGGGCGAGGGAGCTCCTACGAGCAGTACTTC. The full variable domain, its missing parts supplied by reference TRBV2 and TRBJ2-7, is EPEVTQTPSHQVTQMGQEVILRCVPISNHLYFYWYRQILGQKVEFLVSFYNNEISEKSEIFDDQFSVERPDGSNFTLKIRSTKLEDSAMYFCASSEAGRGSSYEQYFGPGTRLTVT.

This clonotype was recorded a few times. This chain uses TRBV9 with TRBJ1-2; no definite D call. V lost 1 base and J 8 bases, leaving 12 bases between the germline ends. CDR3 length: 13 amino acids. Germline V CDR1 and CDR2: SGDLS, YYNGEE. The CDR3 loop is CASSVYLSGGYTF. The DNA of the CDR3 is TGTGCCAGCAGCGTATACTTATCGGGGGGCTACACCTTC.

The rearrangement joins TRBV5-1 to TRBJ2-3; D tentatively fits TRBD1 or TRBD2 (5 bases each). The CDR3 contains 15 residues. The germline V and J ends were trimmed by 2 bases and 2 bases, with 12 bases remaining between them. Germline V gives CDR1 SGHRS, CDR2 YFSETQ. The CDR3 sequence is CASSFQPGLTDTQYF. The DNA of the CDR3 is TGCGCCAGCAGCTTTCAACCGGGGCTCACAGATACGCAGTATTTT.